These T cell receptor beta chains were read from a single sample in a study of blood T cell repertoires in COVID-19. Clones were sequenced by immunoSEQ multiplex PCR, and TCRdb holds only the in-frame ones, with some missing. The sample holds 150,000 to 200,000 clones; roughly 85% are singletons and the top ten take under 4%. Specimen: peripheral blood. Receptors originate from a human donor with acute or convalescent COVID-19. The donor label of this sample is uncertain. The CDR3 runs from the conserved cysteine through the conserved F or W. D genes are given only for firm matches. Some rows mark clone size as missing; the rest say once, few, many or name a class of expanded clone.

clone_size	d_call	v_call	j_call	cdr3_nt	cdr3_aa
-	-	TRBV7-2	TRBJ1-1	TGTGCCAGCAGCTTAGGACAGTGGAACACTGAAGCTTTCTTT	CASSLGQWNTEAFF
-	-	TRBV5-1	TRBJ1-3	TGCGCCAGCAGCTTGACAGGCTTGAGCTCTGGAAACACCATATATTTT	CASSLTGLSSGNTIYF
-	-	TRBV12-5	TRBJ1-5	TGTGCTAGTGGTTTGAGCGGCGAGCCCCAGCATTTT	CASGLSGEPQHF
few	-	TRBV12-5	TRBJ2-2	TGTGCTAGCCACGTGGGGCGCTCGAACACCGGGGAGCTGTTTTTT	CASHVGRSNTGELFF
-	-	TRBV2	TRBJ1-3	TGTGCCAGCAGAAGGGGCGATACGAGCTCTGGAAACACCATATATTTT	CASRRGDTSSGNTIYF
-	TRBD1	TRBV12-3/TRBV12-4	TRBJ1-2	TGTGCCAGCAGCCCAGGGGGTAACTATGGCTACACCTTC	CASSPGGNYGYTF
few	TRBD1	TRBV29-1	TRBJ1-6	TGCAGCGTCCGACAGGGTCTTAATTCACCCCTCCACTTT	CSVRQGLNSPLHF
-	-	TRBV19	TRBJ1-5	TGTGCCAGTAGTCCATATAGACAGAGTATTAGCAATCAGCCCCAGCATTTT	CASSPYRQSISNQPQHF
-	-	TRBV3-1/TRBV3-2	TRBJ2-2	TGTGCCAGCAGCCAAGTGGAAGGAGCGACCTTGAACCGGGAGCTGTTTTTT	CASSQVEGATLNRELFF
-	-	TRBV14	TRBJ1-2	TGTGCCAGCAGCCGAGAGACAGGCGGCTACACCTTC	CASSRETGGYTF
-	-	TRBV6-1	TRBJ1-4	TGTGCCAGCAGTGAAGCGCGGCGAGAAAAACTGTTTTTT	CASSEARREKLFF
-	-	TRBV18	TRBJ1-6	TGTGCCAGCGCCGTTTTAGAATCGGGGGATTCACCCCTCCACTTT	CASAVLESGDSPLHF
-	-	TRBV6-2/TRBV6-3	TRBJ1-1	TGTGCCAGCAGTTACTCCTCTTCGGGGTCGGCCACTGAAGCTTTCTTT	CASSYSSSGSATEAFF
-	TRBD2	TRBV5-1	TRBJ2-3	TGCGCCAGCAGCCCGACTAGCGGGGGAAAAGATACGCAGTATTTT	CASSPTSGGKDTQYF
-	-	TRBV27	TRBJ2-1	TGTGCCAGCAGCAACTCCTACAATGAGCAGTTCTTC	CASSNSYNEQFF
-	-	TRBV11-3	TRBJ2-7	TGTGCCAGCAGCCTTACCGGGACTGGGGAATACGAGCAGTACTTC	CASSLTGTGEYEQYF
-	TRBD1	TRBV30	TRBJ1-1	TGTGCCTGGAGTGCCACCCGGACAGGGAGGACTGAAGCTTTCTTT	CAWSATRTGRTEAFF
-	TRBD1	TRBV6-2/TRBV6-3	TRBJ1-1	TGTGCCAGCAGCAGGACAGGGCGTGACACTGAAGCTTTCTTT	CASSRTGRDTEAFF
-	-	TRBV5-4	TRBJ1-3	TGTGCCAGCAGCGACGACAGGTTCTCTGGAAACACCATATATTTT	CASSDDRFSGNTIYF
-	TRBD1	TRBV3-1/TRBV3-2	TRBJ1-1	TGTGCCAGCAGCCTTACAGGGGGCAAGAACACTGAAGCTTTCTTT	CASSLTGGKNTEAFF
-	-	TRBV11-2	TRBJ2-7	TGTGCCAGCAGCCCCGCAGGCCTCTCCTACGAGCAGTACTTC	CASSPAGLSYEQYF
-	-	TRBV19	TRBJ1-1	TGTGCCAGTAGTATATCAGGTGTGGTGAACACTGAAGCTTTCTTT	CASSISGVVNTEAFF
-	-	TRBV18	TRBJ1-1	TGTGCCAGCTCACCTTTAAAGGGGATGGACACTGAAGCTTTCTTT	CASSPLKGMDTEAFF
-	TRBD1	TRBV9	TRBJ1-2	TGTGCCAGCAGCGGACAGGGCCTCTATGGCTACACCTTC	CASSGQGLYGYTF
-	-	TRBV4-1	TRBJ1-5	TGCGCCAGCAGCCAAGATTTAGGGACTAGGCCCCAGCATTTT	CASSQDLGTRPQHF
-	-	TRBV7-3	TRBJ1-1	TGTGCCAGCAGCCCCACCCGAGGTTTAGATGCGGCTTTCTTT	CASSPTRGLDAAFF
-	-	TRBV27	TRBJ1-3	TGTGCCAGCAGACCCACAAGGGGGTACATCGCTGGAAACACCATATATTTT	CASRPTRGYIAGNTIYF
-	-	TRBV10-1	TRBJ1-4	TGCGCCAGCCCCCGTGGGAAGGGGTTGGGGAATGAAAAACTGTTTTTT	CASPRGKGLGNEKLFF
-	-	TRBV6-6	TRBJ2-5	TGTGCCAGCAGTTCGAACAGCCAAGAGACCCAGTACTTC	CASSSNSQETQYF
-	TRBD2	TRBV6-5	TRBJ2-7	TGTGCCAGCAGGACTAGCGGGGGGTCCTACGAGCAGTACTTC	CASRTSGGSYEQYF
-	-	TRBV28	TRBJ2-5	TGTGCCAGCAGTAGAACGGACCAAGAGACCCAGTACTTC	CASSRTDQETQYF
few	-	TRBV29-1	TRBJ1-2	TGCAGCGTTGAAAATAGGGGCAGCCGATATGGCTACACCTTC	CSVENRGSRYGYTF
-	TRBD2	TRBV30	TRBJ2-7	TGTGCCTGGCAGAAGCAAGCGGGGGGGCCGTACGAGCAGTACTTC	CAWQKQAGGPYEQYF
-	TRBD1	TRBV6-5	TRBJ1-2	TGTGCCAGCAGGCTACAGGGGACTAACTATGGCTACACCTTC	CASRLQGTNYGYTF
-	TRBD1	TRBV3-1/TRBV3-2	TRBJ1-1	TGTGCCAGCAGCCAGAGGGACAGGGGGCGGACTGAAGCTTTCTTT	CASSQRDRGRTEAFF
-	TRBD1	TRBV6-5	TRBJ1-6	TGTGCCAGCAACCCACAGGGGGCGAAGGAATCACCCCTCCACTTT	CASNPQGAKESPLHF
-	-	TRBV12-5	TRBJ2-5	TGTGCTAGTGGTTTTTCGGAGACCCAGTACTTC	CASGFSETQYF
-	TRBD2	TRBV7-3	TRBJ2-2	TGTGCCAGCAGCCCCTCTGCGGGGGGCACCGGGGAGCTGTTTTTT	CASSPSAGGTGELFF
few	TRBD1	TRBV28	TRBJ1-1	TGTGCCAGCAACACCAGGGGGTTTGAAGCTTTCTTT	CASNTRGFEAFF
-	TRBD1	TRBV7-3	TRBJ1-1	TGTGCCAGCAGGGAAGGGACAGTCACTGAAGCTTTCTTT	CASREGTVTEAFF
-	-	TRBV10-1	TRBJ2-7	TGCGCCAGCCCCCTCTCAGGGTACGGCGCGAGCTCCTACGAGCAGTACTTC	CASPLSGYGASSYEQYF
-	-	TRBV27	TRBJ1-5	TGTGCCAGCAGCTTCAGCGGCAATCAGCCCCAGCATTTT	CASSFSGNQPQHF
-	-	TRBV4-3	TRBJ1-4	TGCGCCAGCAGCCTACGACAGATTGCTGAAAAACTGTTTTTT	CASSLRQIAEKLFF
-	-	TRBV7-9	TRBJ2-5	TGTGCCAGCAGCCCCGGTACCCAAGAGACCCAGTACTTC	CASSPGTQETQYF
-	-	TRBV7-8	TRBJ1-1	TGTGCCAGCAGCTTCACACCGAGGGACACTGAAGCTTTCTTT	CASSFTPRDTEAFF
-	-	TRBV19	TRBJ1-2	TGTGCCAGTCAACCGTCAGATATTCTAGCTAACTATGGCTACACCTTC	CASQPSDILANYGYTF
many	-	TRBV7-9	TRBJ1-2	TGTGCCAGCAGCTCCACGACACGAAACTATGGCTACACCTTC	CASSSTTRNYGYTF
-	TRBD2	TRBV28	TRBJ2-2	TGTGCCAGCAGTTATGGGACTAGCGGGGGGAAGGGGGAGCTGTTTTTT	CASSYGTSGGKGELFF
-	-	TRBV5-6	TRBJ2-3	TGTGCCAGCAGCTCTATCAAAACTATACAAGGCGAGATAGATACGCAGTATTTT	CASSSIKTIQGEIDTQYF
few	TRBD1	TRBV19	TRBJ1-6	TGTGCCAGTGACAGGGGCTCGGATTCACCCCTCCACTTT	CASDRGSDSPLHF
-	-	TRBV6-2/TRBV6-3	TRBJ1-4	TGTGCCAGCAGTTATCATAGAGGAGCACGCTTAATGAAGGAACTGTTTTTT	CASSYHRGARLMKELFF
-	-	TRBV11-3	TRBJ2-2	TGTGCCAGCAGCTTAGAGCCGGTCACCGGGGAGCTGTTTTTT	CASSLEPVTGELFF
-	-	TRBV3-1/TRBV3-2	TRBJ2-1	TGTGCCAGCAAGGTTTTGTCAGGGAATGAGCAGTTCTTC	CASKVLSGNEQFF
-	TRBD1	TRBV28	TRBJ1-4	TGTGCCAGCAGTACTCATGGACAGGGCGCGAATGAAAAACTGTTTTTT	CASSTHGQGANEKLFF
-	-	TRBV12-3/TRBV12-4	TRBJ1-2	TGTGCCGGGGGGTCGGAGGGAGGAGGCTACACCTTC	CAGGSEGGGYTF